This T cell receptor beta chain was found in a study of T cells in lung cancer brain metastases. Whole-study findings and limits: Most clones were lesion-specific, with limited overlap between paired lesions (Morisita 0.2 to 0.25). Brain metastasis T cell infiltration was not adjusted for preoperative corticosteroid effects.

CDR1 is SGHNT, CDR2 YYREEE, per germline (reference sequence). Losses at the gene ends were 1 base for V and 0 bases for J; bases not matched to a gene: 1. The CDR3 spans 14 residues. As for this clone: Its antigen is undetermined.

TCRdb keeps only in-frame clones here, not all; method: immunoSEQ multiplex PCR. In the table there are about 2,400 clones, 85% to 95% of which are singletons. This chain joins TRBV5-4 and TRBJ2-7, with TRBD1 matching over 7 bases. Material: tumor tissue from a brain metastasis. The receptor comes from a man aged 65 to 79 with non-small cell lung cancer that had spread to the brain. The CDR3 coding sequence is TGTGCCAGCAGCTTGTGGACAGGCTCCTACGAGCAGTACTTC. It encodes CASSLWTGSYEQYF.